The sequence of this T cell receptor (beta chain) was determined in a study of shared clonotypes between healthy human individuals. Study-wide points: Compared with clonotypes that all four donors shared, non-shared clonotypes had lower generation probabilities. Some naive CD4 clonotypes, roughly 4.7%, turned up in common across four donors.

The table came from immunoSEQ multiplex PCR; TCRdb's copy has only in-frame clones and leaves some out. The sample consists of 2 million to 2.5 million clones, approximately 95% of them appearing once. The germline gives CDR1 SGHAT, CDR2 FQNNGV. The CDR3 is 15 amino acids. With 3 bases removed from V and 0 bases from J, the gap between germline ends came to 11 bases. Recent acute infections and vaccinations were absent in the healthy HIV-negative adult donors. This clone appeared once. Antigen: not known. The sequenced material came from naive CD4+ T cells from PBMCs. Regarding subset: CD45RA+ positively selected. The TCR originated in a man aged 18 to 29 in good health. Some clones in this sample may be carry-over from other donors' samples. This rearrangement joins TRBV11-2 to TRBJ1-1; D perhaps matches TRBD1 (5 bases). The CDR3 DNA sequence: TGTGCCAGCAGCTTCCGGACATATGTGAACACTGAAGCTTTCTTT. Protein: CASSFRTYVNTEAFF.